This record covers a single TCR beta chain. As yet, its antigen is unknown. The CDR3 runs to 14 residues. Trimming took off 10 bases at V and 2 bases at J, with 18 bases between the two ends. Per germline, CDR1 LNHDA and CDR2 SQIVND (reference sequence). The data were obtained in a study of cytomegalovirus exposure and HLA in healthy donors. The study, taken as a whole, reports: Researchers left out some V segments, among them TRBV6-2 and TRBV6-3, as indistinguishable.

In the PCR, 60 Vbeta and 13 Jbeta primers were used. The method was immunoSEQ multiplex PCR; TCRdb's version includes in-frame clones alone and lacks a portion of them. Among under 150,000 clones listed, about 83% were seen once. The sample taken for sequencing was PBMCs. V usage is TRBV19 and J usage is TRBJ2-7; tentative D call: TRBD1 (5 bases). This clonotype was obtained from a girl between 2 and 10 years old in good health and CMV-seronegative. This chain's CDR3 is CATTSTGTTYEQYF. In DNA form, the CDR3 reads TGTGCCACCACAAGTACAGGTACCACCTACGAGCAGTACTTC. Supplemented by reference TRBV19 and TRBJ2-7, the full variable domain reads DGGITQSPKYLFRKEGQNVTLSCEQNLNHDAMYWYRQDPGQGLRLIYYSQIVNDFQKGDIAEGYSVSREKKESFPLTVTSAQKNPTAFYLCATTSTGTTYEQYFGPGTRLTVT.